A single sample gave rise to the 3 T cell receptor beta chains below, sequenced in a study of T cell responses to AZD1222 COVID-19 vaccine. Clones were read by immunoSEQ multiplex PCR, and TCRdb kept only the in-frame ones, dropping some. The sample lists roughly 180,000 clones, approximately 89% occurring once. Sequenced here: peripheral blood, sampled 28 days after the second AZD1222 dose. The source is an adult who received the AZD1222 COVID-19 vaccine.

The rearrangement uses TRBV4-1 and TRBJ2-7; 7 bases fit TRBD2. V lost 4 bases, J lost 7 bases, and 7 bases stayed unmatched. Germline CDR1 reads MGHRA; CDR2 reads YSYEKL. The CDR3 is 13 amino acids. The CDR3 reads CASSLREAGEQYF. The CDR3 region has the DNA TGCGCCAGCAGCCTCCGGGAGGCGGGAGAGCAGTACTTC.

This chain uses TRBV11-2 with TRBJ2-1; TRBD1 matches 9 bases. In germline, CDR1 is SGHAT, CDR2 FQNNGV. This CDR3 region has 15 residues. V lost 5 bases and J lost 11; bases outside the gene matches: 13. CDR3 amino acids: CASSASGTGSFKQFF. In nucleotides, the CDR3 is TGTGCCAGCAGCGCATCCGGGACAGGGTCCTTTAAGCAGTTCTTC.

The count of this clone is one. This chain links TRBV27 with TRBJ2-1; no reliable D call. This CDR3 is built from 13 residues. V gave up 2 bases and J gave up 8 bases, with 10 bases separating them. Germline V gene data show CDR1 as MNHEY and CDR2 as SMNVEV (reference sequence). CDR3 sequence (DNA): TGTGCCAGCAGTTTACCTCCTGTCCATGAGCAGTTCTTC. The encoded protein is CASSLPPVHEQFF.